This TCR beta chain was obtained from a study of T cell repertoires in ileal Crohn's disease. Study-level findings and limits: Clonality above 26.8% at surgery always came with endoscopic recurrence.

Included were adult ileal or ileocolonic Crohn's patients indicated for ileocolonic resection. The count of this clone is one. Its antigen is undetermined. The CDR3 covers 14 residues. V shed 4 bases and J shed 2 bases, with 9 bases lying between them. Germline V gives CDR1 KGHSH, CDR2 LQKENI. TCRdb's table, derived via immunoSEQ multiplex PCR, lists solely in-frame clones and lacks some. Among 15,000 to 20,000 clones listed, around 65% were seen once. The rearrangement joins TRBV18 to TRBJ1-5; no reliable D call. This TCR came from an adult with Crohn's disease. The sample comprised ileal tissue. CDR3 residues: CASSRGTGNQPQHF. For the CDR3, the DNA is TGTGCCAGCTCACGAGGCACGGGCAATCAGCCCCAGCATTTT.